What follows are 9 T cell receptor beta chains derived from one specimen sequenced in a study of T cells expressing NK-cell markers. TCRdb reprocessed the 5' RACE reads and keeps a single row for each CDR3 protein, giving no DNA. The table lists 550,000 to 600,000 distinct CDR3 sequences, with about 3.6% in the top ten. Sequencing was done on a sample of blood T cells: a sorted CD56 or NKG2C T cell subset, CD4+ or CD8+ T cells, or bulk PBMC T cells (not recorded which). The receptors derive from a man aged 18 to 29 in good health.

The genes are TRBV12-3 or TRBV12-4 and TRBJ2-1; the TCRdb D gene call, TRBD1, has no DNA to confirm it. The CDR3 has 15 amino acids. CDR3 region: CASRPTGGADYEQFF.

CDR3: CASSRGLAETNEQFF. This chain connects TRBV7-8 to TRBJ2-1; with no DNA, the TCRdb D assignment of TRBD2 cannot be verified. The CDR3 sequence is 15 residues long. Germline V gene lookup returns CDR1 SGHVS and CDR2 FQNEAQ.

The chain couples TRBV4-3 to TRBJ2-7. The germline V gene has CDR1 LGHNA and CDR2 YSLEER. The CDR3 is made up of 14 amino acids. The CDR3 loop is CASSQDLVTYEQYF.

This sequence joins TRBV6-1 and TRBJ2-3; TCRdb outputs TRBD1, but without DNA this stays unchecked. The CDR3 consists of 15 residues. CDR1 and CDR2 (germline): MNHNS, SASEGT. CDR3 in amino acids: CASIGTGSGTDTQYF.

The gene calls are TRBV3-1 and TRBJ2-7. CDR1 is LGHDT, CDR2 YNNKEL, per germline (reference sequence). This CDR3 comprises 14 residues. The chain's CDR3 is CASSQDLVAYEQYF.

V and J are TRBV6-5 and TRBJ1-1. CDR1 is MNHEY, CDR2 SVGAGI, per germline. The CDR3 loop spans 11 amino acids. The CDR3 sequence is CASSYEAKAFF.

CDR3 residues: CASSLTGALNEQFF. The rearrangement links TRBV14 to TRBJ2-1. The V gene's germline CDR1 is SGHDN and CDR2 FVKESK. The CDR3 runs 14 residues.

The J gene is TRBJ1-6, the V gene TRBV15. CDR1 and CDR2 from the germline V gene are LNHNV and YYDKDF (reference sequence). The CDR3 has 12 amino acids. CDR3 sequence: CATRDRFSPLHF.

The CDR3 here is CASSTGGDYSADEQFF. The chain couples TRBV5-1 to TRBJ2-1; TCRdb calls TRBD2, which cannot be checked without DNA. From germline, CDR1 is SGHRS and CDR2 YFSETQ. The CDR3 is 16 residues long.